These T cell receptor beta chains were read from a single sample in a study of cytomegalovirus exposure and HLA in healthy donors. Produced via immunoSEQ multiplex PCR; TCRdb's table is partial and in-frame only. Among approximately 60,000 clones listed, around nine tenths were seen once. Sequencing was done on a sample of PBMCs. Source of these receptors: a young man in good health and CMV-seronegative. CDR3s include the opening cysteine and the closing phenylalanine or tryptophan. The order of the fields is J gene, V gene, CDR3 protein.

J: TRBJ2-6; V: TRBV2; CDR3: CASSGSSGRSSSGANVLTF
J: TRBJ2-7; V: TRBV5-6; CDR3: CASSREGGYSSYEQYF
J: TRBJ2-2; V: TRBV30; CDR3: CAWSGFVGVNTGELFF
J: TRBJ2-3; V: TRBV6-4; CDR3: CASSVAGGTDTQYF
J: TRBJ2-7; V: TRBV28; CDR3: CASSSANPGTGGGEQYF
J: TRBJ2-7; V: TRBV27; CDR3: CASSHQSTSGRIYEQYF
J: TRBJ2-7; V: TRBV5-4; CDR3: CASSLKTGGLYEQYF
J: TRBJ1-5; V: TRBV4-2; CDR3: CASSQERTGRGGQPQHF
J: TRBJ2-7; V: TRBV29-1; CDR3: CSVDGGETGGYEQYF
J: TRBJ2-1; V: TRBV7-2; CDR3: CASSLNPGTGNYNEQFF
J: TRBJ2-1; V: TRBV30; CDR3: CAWIAGAERYNEQFF
J: TRBJ2-2; V: TRBV6-6; CDR3: CASSYLSGELFF
J: TRBJ1-4; V: TRBV18; CDR3: CASSPDRGFGEKLFF
J: TRBJ2-2; V: TRBV5-1; CDR3: CASSPWSSGNTGELFF
J: TRBJ2-3; V: TRBV28; CDR3: CASSSLGGGTDTQYF
J: TRBJ2-7; V: TRBV18; CDR3: CASSPSRKSYEQYF
J: TRBJ1-1; V: TRBV19; CDR3: CASSPIGQVNTEAFF
J: TRBJ2-7; V: TRBV10-1; CDR3: CASSESIRDRGNEQYF
J: TRBJ2-2; V: TRBV11-2; CDR3: CASSLEILAGELFF
J: TRBJ2-1; V: TRBV6-5; CDR3: CASSGGMSKIWFF
J: TRBJ1-2; V: TRBV2; CDR3: CASMVRDGYTF
J: TRBJ2-3; V: TRBV14; CDR3: CASSLLLAGVGTDTQYF
J: TRBJ2-6; V: TRBV11-2; CDR3: CASSSGTSFSGANVLTF
J: TRBJ1-5; V: TRBV7-2; CDR3: CASSQDRVGQPQHF
J: TRBJ2-1; V: TRBV5-4; CDR3: CASSARHGSYNEQFF
J: TRBJ2-2; V: TRBV4-1; CDR3: CASSQEYMNTGELFF
J: TRBJ2-2; V: TRBV4-1; CDR3: CASSQRVQGGTGELFF
J: TRBJ2-1; V: TRBV11-2; CDR3: CASSSGLAGSDEQFF
J: TRBJ2-1; V: TRBV27; CDR3: CASSLFPSRGIGNEQFF
J: TRBJ2-5; V: TRBV6-6; CDR3: CASSSLTGGEETQYF
J: TRBJ1-4; V: TRBV27; CDR3: CASSSQGQIGKLFF
J: TRBJ2-6; V: TRBV4-1; CDR3: CASSRLAGGSGANVLTF
J: TRBJ2-2; V: TRBV7-9; CDR3: CASRIGGFHTGELFF
J: TRBJ2-3; V: TRBV10-3; CDR3: CAHGGTSTDTQYF
J: TRBJ1-2; V: TRBV25-1; CDR3: CASSEWSGQNYGYTF
J: TRBJ2-1; V: TRBV19; CDR3: CASTTSPSGLINEQFF
J: TRBJ2-5; V: TRBV28; CDR3: CASSRGGREGRETQYF
J: TRBJ1-1; V: TRBV18; CDR3: CASSPRGGVDTEAFF
J: TRBJ2-1; V: TRBV9; CDR3: CASSREGDSYNEQFF
J: TRBJ2-7; V: TRBV19; CDR3: CASREGLTASYEQYF
J: TRBJ1-4; V: TRBV5-4; CDR3: CASSLAGGAKGPNEKLFF
J: TRBJ2-1; V: TRBV28; CDR3: CAICRSGTSSYNEQFF
J: TRBJ2-1; V: TRBV10-2; CDR3: CASSEIAYNEQFF
J: TRBJ2-3; V: TRBV10-3; CDR3: CAISGTGSSDTQYF
J: TRBJ2-5; V: TRBV11-3; CDR3: CASSFGGRAGETQYF
J: TRBJ2-2; V: TRBV21-1; CDR3: CASSGGQGGTGELFF
J: TRBJ1-2; V: TRBV7-8; CDR3: CASSLPEQGYGYTF
J: TRBJ2-7; V: TRBV28; CDR3: CASTDRRSYEQYF
J: TRBJ1-5; V: TRBV21-1; CDR3: CASSNGSTRSNQPQHF
J: TRBJ1-1; V: TRBV28; CDR3: CASSFYNAGTEAFF
J: TRBJ2-1; V: TRBV27; CDR3: CASSLSREYSYNEQFF
J: TRBJ1-1; V: TRBV9; CDR3: CASSVAVSAEAFF
J: TRBJ2-1; V: TRBV7-3; CDR3: CASSVTSGIYEQFF
J: TRBJ2-2; V: TRBV11-2; CDR3: CASSGLAGLTGELFF